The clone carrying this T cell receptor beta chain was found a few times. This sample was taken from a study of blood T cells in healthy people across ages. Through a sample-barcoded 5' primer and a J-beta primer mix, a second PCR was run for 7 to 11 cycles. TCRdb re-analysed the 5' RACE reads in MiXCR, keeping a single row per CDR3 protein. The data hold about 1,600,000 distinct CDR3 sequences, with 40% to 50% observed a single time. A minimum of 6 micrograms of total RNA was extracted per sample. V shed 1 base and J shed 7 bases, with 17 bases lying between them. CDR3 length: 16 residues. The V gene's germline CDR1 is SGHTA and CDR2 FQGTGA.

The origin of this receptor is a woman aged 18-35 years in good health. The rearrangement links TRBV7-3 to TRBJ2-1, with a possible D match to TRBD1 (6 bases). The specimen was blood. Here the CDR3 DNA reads TGTGCCAGCAGCTTAAATCTCGGGACACCGCCTAATGAGCAGTTCTTC. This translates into CASSLNLGTPPNEQFF.